This T cell receptor (beta chain) was sequenced for a study of cytomegalovirus exposure and HLA in healthy donors. Study-level information: Out of about 180 million T cells, an earlier analysis found about 100 million unique TCR beta sequences in total.

Amplification used 60 Vbeta primers and 13 Jbeta primers. The data were produced by immunoSEQ multiplex PCR, yet TCRdb's version contains in-frame clones alone and is incomplete. This sample has 150,000 or so clones, with under 80% found just once. Study conclusions and caveats: A later analysis associated some 18,000 TCR beta sequences with HLA alleles at a 0.05 false discovery rate. One variant, a missense change in DCLRE1C, was linked in a later analysis to TCR beta V- and J-gene trimming.

The CDR3 loop spans 14 amino acids. V trimming: 6 bases; J trimming: 0 bases; junction bases outside the gene matches: 5. CDR1 is SQVTM and CDR2 is ANQGSEA in the germline V gene. Notes on this clone: Its specificity is unknown.

Material: PBMCs. The sequence derives from a man aged 25 to 40 in good health and CMV-seronegative. The genes are TRBV29-1 and TRBJ1-1, with 9 bases that match TRBD1. The CDR3 nucleotides read TGCAGCGTAGGGACAGGGCGGATGAACACTGAAGCTTTCTTT. This codes for CSVGTGRMNTEAFF.